The TCR beta chain under discussion was sequenced for a study of CD8+CD57+ T cells in acquired aplastic anemia. Study-level background: The average for DNA from sorted CD4+ and CD8+ cells was around 3.4 ug.

This clonotype was recorded at least ten times. Germline-derived CDR1 and CDR2 are SGHDN and FVKESK. This CDR3 region has 15 residues. The V end was cut by 1 base, the J end by 0 bases, with 9 bases between. It was genomic DNA that served as the template for profiling TCR beta VDJ and CDR3. TCRdb re-analysed the reads in MiXCR, keeping a single row per CDR3 protein. The data show approximately 200,000 distinct CDR3 sequences, around half seen once. The TCR sequence derives from a human donor in good health, serving as a control. Sequenced material: sorted CD4+, CD8+, or CD8+CD57+ T cells (not recorded which) from PBMCs. The chain uses TRBV14 and TRBJ1-2, with D unresolved. The DNA for the CDR3 is TGTGCCAGCAGCCAAGGTTTGTGGCCTAACTATGGCTACACCTTC. Translation: CASSQGLWPNYGYTF.